The 24 T cell receptor beta chains listed next were all sequenced from one sample in a study of technical replicates of blood from a few donors. Sequenced by immunoSEQ multiplex PCR; TCRdb stores in-frame clones only, minus some. Altogether around 95,000 clones are present, over 85% being singletons, with the ten largest covering 0.2% to 0.25%. The sequenced sample was T cells isolated from PBMCs. These receptors all stem from a human donor in good health.

The chain links TRBV19 to TRBJ1-2; a possible D gene is TRBD1 (5 bases). This CDR3 is built from 17 residues. The germline V gene encodes CDR1 LNHDA and CDR2 SQIVND (reference sequence). V was pared by 5 bases and J by 4 bases, with 23 bases between. In nucleotides, the CDR3 is TGTGCCAGTAGTCCTCCGCTAGACAGACCCGGTACCTATGGCTACACCTTC. Translation gives CASSPPLDRPGTYGYTF.

V gene TRBV5-1 combines with J gene TRBJ1-5; 7 bases fit TRBD1. Trimming took 1 base from V and 0 from J; bases not matched to a gene: 16. This CDR3 comprises 20 residues. CDR1 and CDR2 (germline): SGHRS, YFSETQ. CDR3 nucleotide sequence: TGCGCCAGCAGCTTGTCCTGGGCGGGAACCGACAGGGTTAGCAATCAGCCCCAGCATTTT. The encoded protein is CASSLSWAGTDRVSNQPQHF.

This chain joins TRBV27 and TRBJ2-7, with D possibly being TRBD2 (6 bases). Germline values: CDR1 MNHEY, CDR2 SMNVEV (reference sequence). The CDR3 has 17 amino acids. Trimming stripped 6 bases from V and 3 bases from J, with 24 bases between. The CDR3 reads CASRGLALLGSLYEQYF. For the CDR3, the DNA is TGTGCCAGCAGGGGACTCGCACTCCTCGGGTCCCTCTACGAGCAGTACTTC.

The chain joins TRBV2 to TRBJ2-5; 15 bases fit TRBD2. This CDR3 spans 16 amino acids. The V segment lost 8 bases and the J segment 3 bases; nucleotides outside the gene matches: 7. Germline V gene sequence: CDR1 SNHLY, CDR2 FYNNEI. The CDR3 sequence is CASSWTSGRGEETQYF. CDR3 DNA sequence: TGTGCCAGCTCTTGGACTAGCGGGAGGGGGGAAGAGACCCAGTACTTC.

The chain combines TRBV19 with TRBJ1-2; 9 bases map to TRBD1. The V gene end was trimmed by 4 bases and the J gene end by 2 bases; junction bases not matched to a gene: 14. The CDR3 contains 18 residues. Germline V gives CDR1 LNHDA, CDR2 SQIVND (reference sequence). In DNA form, the CDR3 reads TGTGCCAGTAGTACGCCGACCGGGACAGGGTTTATCAACTATGGCTACACCTTC. Protein sequence: CASSTPTGTGFINYGYTF. The full variable domain, with the rest looked up from reference TRBV19 and TRBJ1-2, is DGGITQSPKYLFRKEGQNVTLSCEQNLNHDAMYWYRQDPGQGLRLIYYSQIVNDFQKGDIAEGYSVSREKKESFPLTVTSAQKNPTAFYLCASSTPTGTGFINYGYTFGSGTRLTVV.

V gene TRBV6-1 combines with J gene TRBJ1-2; D is perhaps TRBD1 (5 bases). Germline V gene sequence: CDR1 MNHNS, CDR2 SASEGT. This CDR3 has 16 residues. Trimming took 2 bases from V and 3 from J, leaving 16 bases between them. CDR3: CASSEFRGGSDYGYTF. The CDR3 DNA sequence: TGTGCCAGCAGTGAATTTAGGGGTGGATCCGACTATGGCTACACCTTC.

The chain combines TRBV12-2 with TRBJ1-2. TRBV12-2 is designated a pseudogene. This CDR3 has 15 amino acids. The CDR3 spells CASRLGRSFNYGYTF. CDR3 DNA: TGTGCAAGTCGCTTAGGTCGGAGTTTTAACTATGGCTACACCTTC.

The chain joins TRBV6-5 to TRBJ2-2; D remains unclear. V was trimmed by 7 bases and J by 0 bases, leaving 12 bases between them. CDR3 length equals 15 residues. Germline CDR1 reads MNHEY; CDR2 reads SVGAGI. This chain's CDR3 is CASNKDSANTGELFF. The DNA of the CDR3 is TGTGCCAGCAATAAAGACTCCGCGAACACCGGGGAGCTGTTTTTT.

The CDR3 coding sequence is TGTGCCAGCAGTCGCGGACAGGCCTACGAGCAGTACTTC. Translation: CASSRGQAYEQYF. The chain has TRBV28 and TRBJ2-7; 7 bases line up with TRBD1. CDR1 and CDR2 (germline): MDHEN, SYDVKM. The ends lost 5 bases at V and 2 bases at J; junction bases unmatched: 3. The CDR3 sequence is 13 residues long.

J is TRBJ1-2 and V is TRBV5-4, with a weak D call TRBD1 (5 bases). The CDR3 is 13 residues long. Germline CDR1 SGHNT, CDR2 YYREEE (reference sequence). Deletions cut 6 bases from V and 4 bases from J, with 13 bases between. The DNA for the CDR3 is TGTGCCAGCATCCCGAGGGGAGGCTATGGCTACACCTTC. It codes for CASIPRGGYGYTF.

This chain uses TRBV5-1 with TRBJ1-2, with 9 nucleotides matching TRBD1. CDR1 and CDR2 (germline): SGHRS, YFSETQ. The CDR3 length is 15 residues. The junction had 6 bases not matched to a gene; V was cut back by 4 bases and J by 2 bases. As DNA, the CDR3 is TGCGCCAGCAGCCTGGGGACAGGGAACAACTATGGCTACACCTTC. This gives the protein CASSLGTGNNYGYTF.

V usage is TRBV15 and J usage is TRBJ2-1; 13 nucleotides match TRBD2. CDR1 LNHNV and CDR2 YYDKDF come from the germline V gene (reference sequence). The CDR3 spans 18 residues. The ends lost 4 bases at V and 0 bases at J; junction bases unmatched: 6. CDR3 region: CATSTTGTSGVSYNEQFF. The CDR3 DNA reads as TGTGCCACCAGCACAACCGGGACTAGCGGGGTCTCCTACAATGAGCAGTTCTTC.

This chain joins TRBV7-8 and TRBJ2-1; TRBD1 matches at 12 bases. CDR1 SGHVS and CDR2 FQNEAQ come from the germline V gene. The CDR3 runs 14 residues. Germline trimming cut 3 bases from V and 10 bases from J; bases unmatched to any gene: 4. The CDR3 region has the DNA TGTGCCAGCAGCTTCGGGACAGGGGGCTTCGAGCAGTTCTTC. As protein: CASSFGTGGFEQFF. Drawing the rest from reference TRBV7-8 and TRBJ2-1, the complete variable domain is GAGVSQSPRYKVAKRGQDVALRCDPISGHVSLFWYQQALGQGPEFLTYFQNEAQLDKSGLPSDRFFAERPEGSVSTLKIQRTQQEDSAVYLCASSFGTGGFEQFFGPGTRLTVL.

This sequence joins TRBV14 and TRBJ1-1, with D possibly being TRBD1 (5 bases). The CDR3 contains 13 residues. V lost 6 bases to trimming and J lost 2 bases, with 10 bases between them. CDR1 is SGHDN and CDR2 is FVKESK in the germline V gene. This CDR3 is CASSNWGNTEAFF. CDR3 bases: TGTGCCAGCAGTAACTGGGGCAACACTGAAGCTTTCTTT.

The chain employs TRBV28 and TRBJ1-2; 10 nucleotides line up with TRBD1. Germline V gives CDR1 MDHEN, CDR2 SYDVKM. CDR3 size: 16 residues. The J segment lost 4 bases and the V segment lost 6 bases, leaving 11 bases of the junction unmatched. CDR3 amino acids: CASSRQWDRGPYGYTF. CDR3 bases: TGTGCCAGCAGCCGACAATGGGACAGGGGACCCTATGGCTACACCTTC.

J is TRBJ2-6 and V is TRBV5-1, with D perhaps matching TRBD2 (6 bases). The germline V gene encodes CDR1 SGHRS and CDR2 YFSETQ. CDR3 length: 19 amino acids. Trimming took 0 bases from V and 0 from J, leaving 16 bases between them. In nucleotides, the CDR3 is TGCGCCAGCAGCTTGGCGTCAGGGAGGCCTATCTCTGGGGCCAACGTCCTGACTTTC. It translates to CASSLASGRPISGANVLTF. The whole variable domain, remainder taken from reference TRBV5-1 and TRBJ2-6, is KAGVTQTPRYLIKTRGQQVTLSCSPISGHRSVSWYQQTPGQGLQFLFEYFSETQRNKGNFPGRFSGRQFSNSRSEMNVSTLELGDSALYLCASSLASGRPISGANVLTFGAGSRLTVL.

V and J are TRBV9 and TRBJ2-1, with D tentatively TRBD1 (6 bases). Germline values: CDR1 SGDLS, CDR2 YYNGEE. Trimming took 0 bases from V and 7 from J, leaving 14 bases between them. The CDR3 contains 15 residues. The CDR3 region has the DNA TGTGCCAGCAGCGTAGTTTCGGCAGGGGCAAATGAGCAGTTCTTC. Its translation: CASSVVSAGANEQFF.

This chain uses TRBV7-9 with TRBJ1-4; D is ambiguous. The CDR3 is 15 residues long. Trimming took 1 base from V and 5 from J, leaving 11 bases between them. Germline CDR1 is SEHNR and CDR2 is FQNEAQ (reference sequence). The CDR3 loop is CASSLGVAVNEKLFF. The CDR3 DNA reads as TGTGCCAGCAGCTTAGGTGTAGCGGTGAATGAAAAACTGTTTTTT.

The count of this clone is one. CDR3 region: CASSLSSRDTEAFF. The CDR3 coding sequence is TGTGCCAGCAGTTTAAGTAGCAGGGACACTGAAGCTTTCTTT. The chain has TRBV27 and TRBJ1-1; D perhaps matches TRBD1 (5 bases). Germline-derived CDR1 and CDR2 are MNHEY and SMNVEV (reference sequence). This CDR3 contains 14 residues. Between the trimmed V and J ends, which lost 2 bases and 3 bases, there was a span of 10 bases.

A few counts support this clone. This chain links TRBV7-9 with TRBJ2-5; 15 nucleotides line up with TRBD2. CDR1 SEHNR and CDR2 FQNEAQ come from the germline V gene (reference sequence). J gave up 5 bases and V 6 bases, and 10 bases lay outside the gene matches. This CDR3 region has 17 residues. In DNA, the CDR3 is TGTGCCAGCAGAGGACTAGCGGGGGGGGAATCCGGTGAGACCCAGTACTTC. As protein: CASRGLAGGESGETQYF.

This clone has a single count. The chain carries TRBV18 and TRBJ2-3; D gene ambiguous. With 6 bases removed from V and 4 bases from J, the gap between germline ends came to 20 bases. CDR1 is KGHSH and CDR2 is LQKENI in the germline V gene. CDR3 length: 16 residues. In nucleotides, the CDR3 is TGTGCCAGCTCCTCCGCCTATACCTTCCCCCCAGATACGCAGTATTTT. Protein: CASSSAYTFPPDTQYF.

V usage is TRBV15 and J usage is TRBJ2-2; weak D call: TRBD2 (6 bases). V shed 8 bases and J shed 2 bases, with 12 bases lying between them. This CDR3 spans 14 amino acids. The germline V gene has CDR1 LNHNV and CDR2 YYDKDF (reference sequence). CDR3 coding DNA: TGTGCCACCCGCGGACTATCAAACACCGGGGAGCTGTTTTTT. Translating gives CATRGLSNTGELFF.

The V call is TRBV2, the J call TRBJ2-7; D is ambiguous. Germline V lookup: CDR1 SNHLY, CDR2 FYNNEI. The CDR3 length is 13 residues. Between the trimmed V and J ends, which lost 3 bases and 4 bases, there was a span of 10 bases. CDR3: CASSDGLVYEQYF. CDR3 DNA: TGTGCCAGCAGTGACGGTCTAGTTTACGAGCAGTACTTC.

With regard to this clone: Compared with germline, one end of the junction differs, possibly owing to a read error. The genes are TRBV6-5 and TRBJ2-1, with TRBD1 as a possible D gene (6 bases). The CDR3 extends over 16 amino acids. CDR1 and CDR2 from the germline V gene are MNHEY and SVGAGI. CDR3 sequence: CASSYSRQGFYDEQFF. The CDR3 coding sequence is TGTGCCAGCAGTTACTCTAGGCAGGGGTTCTACGATGAGCAGTTCTTC.